One and the same sample provided the 18 T cell receptor beta chains below, sequenced in a study of blood T cell repertoires in COVID-19. Sequencing used immunoSEQ multiplex PCR; TCRdb keeps in-frame clones, though not all of them. The sample comprises about 260,000 clones, approximately 80% of which are singletons, and around 1.9% rests with the top ten. The sequenced sample consisted of peripheral blood. All receptors derive from a woman aged 80 or older with acute or convalescent COVID-19.

This rearrangement joins TRBV28 to TRBJ1-5, with 9 bases aligning to TRBD1. Unmatched junction bases numbered 4, after V lost 6 bases and J lost 1 base. The CDR3 runs to 15 residues. Germline CDR1 MDHEN, CDR2 SYDVKM. CDR3 residues: CASRIQGASNQPQHF. CDR3 DNA: TGTGCCAGCAGAATACAGGGGGCAAGCAATCAGCCCCAGCATTTT. The full variable domain, completed using reference TRBV28 and TRBJ1-5, is DVKVTQSSRYLVKRTGEKVFLECVQDMDHENMFWYRQDPGLGLRLIYFSYDVKMKEKGDIPEGYSVSREKKERFSLILESASTNQTSMYLCASRIQGASNQPQHFGDGTRLSIL.

The rearrangement joins TRBV27 to TRBJ1-5; tentatively, D is TRBD1 (5 bases). Trimming removed 6 bases at V and 4 bases at J, with 19 bases between. Germline V gene sequence: CDR1 MNHEY, CDR2 SMNVEV (reference sequence). The CDR3 runs to 16 residues. The CDR3 sequence: CASSYLPGWVNQPQHF. In DNA form, the CDR3 reads TGTGCCAGCAGCTACCTGCCAGGGTGGGTGAATCAGCCCCAGCATTTT.

The gene calls are TRBV28 and TRBJ1-2; D uncertain. Germline loops: CDR1 MDHEN, CDR2 SYDVKM. The ends were cut back, 3 bases at V and 6 bases at J, with 8 bases in the middle. CDR3 size: 12 residues. The CDR3 here is CASSFSPDGYTF. The CDR3 DNA follows: TGTGCCAGCAGTTTCTCCCCGGATGGCTACACCTTC.

The chain employs TRBV6-1 and TRBJ2-5; TRBD2 matches at 11 bases. Unmatched junction bases numbered 5, after V lost 4 bases and J lost 1 base. The germline V gene has CDR1 MNHNS and CDR2 SASEGT. This CDR3 contains 16 residues. The CDR3 protein is CASSAPGLAVQETQYF. The CDR3 DNA reads TGTGCCAGCAGTGCCCCGGGACTAGCGGTCCAAGAGACCCAGTACTTC.

This rearrangement joins TRBV21-1 to TRBJ1-1; the table gives TRBD1 as D, unverified against the DNA. TRBV21-1 is described as a pseudogene. There are 15 residues in the CDR3. CDR3 sequence (DNA): TGTGCCAGCAGCAAAGAGTTCTCAGGTCGTCCCAGAGCTTTCTTT. As protein: CASSKEFSGRPRAFF.

The table lists this clone with a count of one. The chain couples TRBV5-1 to TRBJ1-2; TRBD1 aligns across 9 bases. CDR1 and CDR2 from the germline V gene are SGHRS and YFSETQ. CDR3 size: 13 residues. The V gene end was trimmed by 7 bases and the J gene end by 8 bases; junction bases not matched to a gene: 9. DNA for the CDR3: TGCGCCAGCGGGGACAGGGTAGCGGAGGGCTACACCTTC. Protein: CASGDRVAEGYTF.

The rearrangement links TRBV7-8 to TRBJ1-2, with a possible D match to TRBD1 (6 bases). Per germline, CDR1 SGHVS and CDR2 FQNEAQ. Trimming took off 2 bases at V and 8 bases at J, with 18 bases between the two ends. This CDR3 region has 15 residues. Here the CDR3 DNA reads TGTGCCAGCAGCTTAAGTGCGGGGGGCGAGTTAGGCTACACCTTC. It translates to CASSLSAGGELGYTF.

The genes are TRBV7-2 and TRBJ2-7; TRBD1 matches at 8 bases. The J segment lost 0 bases and the V segment lost 5 bases, leaving 6 bases of the junction unmatched. This CDR3 contains 15 residues. Germline CDR1 is SGHTA and CDR2 is FQGNSA. CDR3 sequence reads: CASSQGRGPSYEQYF. DNA for the CDR3: TGTGCCAGCAGCCAAGGCAGGGGGCCCTCCTACGAGCAGTACTTC.

The V and J genes are TRBV5-5 and TRBJ1-3; D gene ambiguous. The CDR3 sequence is 17 residues long. The germline V gene has CDR1 SGHKS and CDR2 YYEKEE (reference sequence). Trimming shortened V by 2 bases and J by 0 bases, and 15 bases separated the two germline ends. The CDR3 region has the DNA TGTGCCAGCAGCTTTGCTAAGGGAGAGAGCTCTGGAAACACCATATATTTT. The encoded protein is CASSFAKGESSGNTIYF.

This rearrangement joins TRBV7-6 to TRBJ1-1; D is uncertain. Looked up from germline, CDR1 is SGHVS and CDR2 is FNYEAQ. This CDR3 comprises 14 residues. V was trimmed by 5 bases and J by 1 base, leaving 11 bases between them. The CDR3 sequence is CASSPSVRNTEAFF. CDR3 nucleotides: TGTGCCAGCAGCCCGTCCGTCCGGAACACTGAAGCTTTCTTT.

This chain uses TRBV7-3 with TRBJ2-1, with 8 bases fitting TRBD2. The CDR3 is 15 residues long. The V gene end was trimmed by 5 bases and the J gene end by 10 bases; junction bases not matched to a gene: 13. CDR1 SGHTA and CDR2 FQGTGA come from the germline V gene. CDR3: CASSTLAGTHGEQFF. CDR3 nucleotide sequence: TGTGCCAGCAGCACTTTAGCGGGGACCCACGGGGAGCAGTTCTTC.

The chain employs TRBV5-4 and TRBJ2-7, with D possibly being TRBD1 (6 bases). Germline CDR1 reads SGHNT; CDR2 reads YYREEE (reference sequence). The CDR3 has 14 amino acids. With 4 bases removed from V and 3 bases from J, the gap between germline ends came to 14 bases. CDR3 amino acids: CASSRAGVDYEQYF. CDR3 coding DNA: TGTGCCAGCAGCCGCGCAGGGGTTGACTACGAGCAGTACTTC. The full variable domain, its missing parts supplied by reference TRBV5-4 and TRBJ2-7, is ETGVTQSPTHLIKTRGQQVTLRCSSQSGHNTVSWYQQALGQGPQFIFQYYREEENGRGNFPPRFSGLQFPNYSSELNVNALELDDSALYLCASSRAGVDYEQYFGPGTRLTVT.

CDR3 loop: CASSQDLGVAGGYTF. The CDR3 nucleotides are TGCGCCAGCAGCCAAGATCTCGGGGTAGCGGGCGGCTACACCTTC. J is TRBJ1-2 and V is TRBV4-1; D unresolved. Germline assignment: CDR1 MGHRA and CDR2 YSYEKL. CDR3 length: 15 residues. Trimming took 0 bases from V and 8 from J, leaving 16 bases between them.

This clone was seen only a few times. The chain joins TRBV5-1 to TRBJ1-4; 8 positions match TRBD1. The germline V gene encodes CDR1 SGHRS and CDR2 YFSETQ. The CDR3 consists of 15 residues. The junction had 9 bases not matched to a gene; V was cut back by 4 bases and J by 7 bases. The CDR3 protein is CASSPLQGAVEKLFF. CDR3 nucleotide sequence: TGCGCCAGCAGCCCGCTCCAGGGGGCGGTTGAAAAACTGTTTTTT.

V usage is TRBV6-2 or TRBV6-3 and J usage is TRBJ2-3; 11 bases agree with TRBD2. The CDR3 totals 16 residues. Germline V gene sequence: CDR1 MNHEY, CDR2 SVGEGT. Unmatched junction bases numbered 5, after V lost 5 bases and J lost 1 base. The CDR3 loop is CASSETLAGGTDTQYF. The CDR3, as DNA: TGTGCCAGCAGTGAGACACTAGCGGGGGGCACAGATACGCAGTATTTT.

This clone was observed a single time. Other DNA sequences from this sample encode an identical CDR3 as well. The chain has TRBV7-3 and TRBJ2-1, with 12 nucleotides matching TRBD2. V shed 5 bases, J shed 6 bases, and the junction held 2 bases outside the gene matches. The length of the CDR3 is 14 residues. CDR1 is SGHTA, CDR2 FQGTGA, per germline. This CDR3 reads CASSLAGGSNEQFF. The CDR3 DNA reads as TGTGCCAGCAGCCTAGCGGGGGGGAGCAATGAGCAGTTCTTC.

The V call is TRBV6-2 or TRBV6-3, the J call TRBJ2-1; TRBD2 matches 12 bases. This CDR3 has 16 amino acids. V gave up 6 bases and J gave up 4 bases; unmatched junction bases: 7. CDR1 and CDR2 from the germline V gene are MNHEY and SVGEGT. CDR3 in DNA: TGTGCCAGCAGCCCTCATCTAGCGGGAGGGTACAATGAGCAGTTCTTC. It specifies CASSPHLAGGYNEQFF.

J is TRBJ2-1 and V is TRBV9, with D maybe TRBD2 (6 bases). The germline V and J ends were trimmed by 3 bases and 7 bases, with 23 bases remaining between them. The CDR3 loop spans 17 amino acids. Germline V CDR1 and CDR2: SGDLS, YYNGEE. CDR3: CASSARWGSGAGNEQFF. CDR3 nucleotides: TGTGCCAGCAGCGCCCGTTGGGGTAGCGGAGCCGGGAATGAGCAGTTCTTC.